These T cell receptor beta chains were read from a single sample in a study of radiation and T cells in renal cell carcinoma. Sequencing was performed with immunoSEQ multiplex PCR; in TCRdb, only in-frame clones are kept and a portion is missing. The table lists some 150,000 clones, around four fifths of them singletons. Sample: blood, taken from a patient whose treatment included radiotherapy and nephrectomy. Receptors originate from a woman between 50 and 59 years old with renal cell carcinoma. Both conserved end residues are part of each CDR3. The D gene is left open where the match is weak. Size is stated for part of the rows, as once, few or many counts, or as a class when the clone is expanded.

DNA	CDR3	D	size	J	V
TGTGCCAGCAGCTTAGCGAGGGCCCAAGAGACCCAGTACTTC	CASSLARAQETQYF	.	.	TRBJ2-5	TRBV7-2
TGTGCCAGCAGCACTATTAAGAGGGGTCAGCCCCAGCATTTT	CASSTIKRGQPQHF	.	.	TRBJ1-5	TRBV28
TGTGCCAGCAGTGAAACGGGGACAGTGCCCTCCTACGAGCAGTACTTC	CASSETGTVPSYEQYF	TRBD1	many	TRBJ2-7	TRBV6-1
TGTGCCAGCAGCTTTCGTCAGCCCCAGCATTTT	CASSFRQPQHF	.	many	TRBJ1-5	TRBV5-5
TGTGCCAGCAGCGTAGGAGGCCTGAATGAAAAACTGTTTTTT	CASSVGGLNEKLFF	.	.	TRBJ1-4	TRBV9
TGTGCCAGCAGTGAAGAGTCCGGGAACACAGATACGCAGTATTTT	CASSEESGNTDTQYF	.	.	TRBJ2-3	TRBV6-1
TGTGCCAGCAGCTCGGGACAGAACACCGGGGAGCTGTTTTTT	CASSSGQNTGELFF	.	few	TRBJ2-2	TRBV9
TGTGCCAGCTCACCACGTCTCGCCTACGAGCAGTACTTC	CASSPRLAYEQYF	.	few	TRBJ2-7	TRBV18
TGTGCCAGCTCCCGACTAGCGGGGATCACAGATACGCAGTATTTT	CASSRLAGITDTQYF	TRBD2	.	TRBJ2-3	TRBV18
TGTGCCTGGGGATCCCCGGGACAACAGTACTTC	CAWGSPGQQYF	.	.	TRBJ2-7	TRBV30
TGTGCCATCAGTGAGCACAGGGACAGCAATCAGCCCCAGCATTTT	CAISEHRDSNQPQHF	.	.	TRBJ1-5	TRBV10-3
TGTGCCAGCAGCGGGGGGTTCGGCACTGAAGCTTTCTTT	CASSGGFGTEAFF	.	.	TRBJ1-1	TRBV9
TGTGCCATCAGTGGAGGGACGAGGGGGCACGAGCAGTACTTC	CAISGGTRGHEQYF	TRBD1	.	TRBJ2-7	TRBV10-3
TGTGCCAGCAGCTTAGAGGGGGCATACGAGCAGTACTTC	CASSLEGAYEQYF	TRBD1	.	TRBJ2-7	TRBV7-9
TGTGCCAGCAGCCTTACCGTGAGCGGAGGCGCCTACGAGCAGTACTTC	CASSLTVSGGAYEQYF	.	.	TRBJ2-7	TRBV7-2
TGTGCCAGCAGCGTAGCTGGAGGGGGTAGGCAGGGCATGCATACGGATACGCAGTATTTT	CASSVAGGGRQGMHTDTQYF	.	.	TRBJ2-3	TRBV9
TGTGCCAGCAGCTTAGTCGGAACAGGGTTTGGTGAAAAACTGTTTTTT	CASSLVGTGFGEKLFF	.	.	TRBJ1-4	TRBV7-2
TGTGCCAGCAGTTTTGAGAGCTCCTACGAGCAGTACTTC	CASSFESSYEQYF	.	.	TRBJ2-7	TRBV6-6
TGCAGCGTTGACAGAGAGGAGTATGGCTACACCTTC	CSVDREEYGYTF	.	few	TRBJ1-2	TRBV29-1
TGTGCCACCAGCGGGATTCCGGGACACCTTAACACCGGGGAGCTGTTTTTT	CATSGIPGHLNTGELFF	.	once	TRBJ2-2	TRBV15
TGTGCCAGCAGCCCGACAGGGGGCGGCTACACCTTC	CASSPTGGGYTF	TRBD1	few	TRBJ1-2	TRBV7-9
TGTGCCAGCAGCCTCGGGGGGACCGGCGAGCAGTACTTC	CASSLGGTGEQYF	TRBD2	.	TRBJ2-7	TRBV7-9
TGTGCCAGCAGCTCCACAGGGTCCCACACAGATACGCAGTATTTT	CASSSTGSHTDTQYF	.	.	TRBJ2-3	TRBV5-4
TGTGCCAGCAGCCCCTCATTATACGAGCAGTACTTC	CASSPSLYEQYF	.	.	TRBJ2-7	TRBV7-2
TGTGCCAGCAGCTTCCGGGACGGAGCCTACGAGCAGTACTTC	CASSFRDGAYEQYF	.	once	TRBJ2-7	TRBV5-4
TGTGCCAGTAGTATAATGGGCTATGGCTACACCTTC	CASSIMGYGYTF	.	.	TRBJ1-2	TRBV19
TGTGCCAGCAGCTTCCGGGACAGGGAATGGGAGACCCAGTACTTC	CASSFRDREWETQYF	TRBD1	.	TRBJ2-5	TRBV5-6
TGCGCCAGCAGCCGCGGGACAGGGGATCGTGAAAAACTGTTTTTT	CASSRGTGDREKLFF	TRBD1	.	TRBJ1-4	TRBV4-1
TGTGCCAGCAGCGAGGCAGATGCAGATACGCAGTATTTT	CASSEADADTQYF	.	.	TRBJ2-3	TRBV9
TGTGCCAGCAGCTTGGCACCCAGTAGCAATCAGCCCCAGCATTTT	CASSLAPSSNQPQHF	.	.	TRBJ1-5	TRBV7-2
TGTGCCAGCAGTTACTTAGGGACTGTTTCGATAACTGAAGCTTTCTTT	CASSYLGTVSITEAFF	.	.	TRBJ1-1	TRBV6-6
TGCGCCAGCAGCCAAGAGAGGAGGTCTGAAGCTTTCTTT	CASSQERRSEAFF	.	.	TRBJ1-1	TRBV4-3
TGTGCCACCAGCAGAGACGGGGGACCCTACGAGCAGTACTTC	CATSRDGGPYEQYF	.	.	TRBJ2-7	TRBV15
TGTGCCAGCAGCCCCTGGAGGGGGCAGTATACTGAAGCTTTCTTT	CASSPWRGQYTEAFF	TRBD1	.	TRBJ1-1	TRBV13
TGTGCCAGCAGTTACCCTATCGGGACACCCGAGAAGACCCAGTACTTC	CASSYPIGTPEKTQYF	.	.	TRBJ2-5	TRBV6-6
TGTGCCAGCAGAAAGGACAGGCGATTGCTCGAGCAGTACTTC	CASRKDRRLLEQYF	TRBD1	.	TRBJ2-7	TRBV6-5
TGCGCCAGCAGTGAGTCGATTTCGGATTCTCCTTATGGCTACACCTTC	CASSESISDSPYGYTF	.	.	TRBJ1-2	TRBV10-1
TGCGCCAGCAGCCTAAGCCGTGGACAGACTAATTCACCCCTCCACTTT	CASSLSRGQTNSPLHF	.	.	TRBJ1-6	TRBV4-3
TGTGCCAGCAGCCCTATGACAGCCACTGAAGCTTTCTTT	CASSPMTATEAFF	.	few	TRBJ1-1	TRBV7-2
TGTGCCAGCAGCGCTGGGGCAGGGGCCTACGAGCAGTACTTC	CASSAGAGAYEQYF	.	.	TRBJ2-7	TRBV9
TGTGCCAGCAGCTCCCAGCGTCTCACTCAAGAGACCCAGTACTTC	CASSSQRLTQETQYF	.	.	TRBJ2-5	TRBV5-4
TGCGCCAGCACCGGGGACTACGAGCAGTACTTC	CASTGDYEQYF	.	.	TRBJ2-7	TRBV10-2
TGTGCCAGCAGCGCCTTGGGGGGTCTTAATGAGCAGTTCTTC	CASSALGGLNEQFF	.	once	TRBJ2-1	TRBV9
TGTGCCAGCAGCTCGACCTTTGGTGGGACCGATACGCAGTATTTT	CASSSTFGGTDTQYF	.	.	TRBJ2-3	TRBV9
TGTGCCAGCAGTTTAAGGCCGGGACAGGGCAATCAGCCCCAGCATTTT	CASSLRPGQGNQPQHF	TRBD1	.	TRBJ1-5	TRBV28
TGTGCCAGCAGCTCCCTGACAGGGACCTCTGTTGAGCAGTACTTC	CASSSLTGTSVEQYF	TRBD1	.	TRBJ2-7	TRBV5-6
TGTGCCAGCAGCTTCGGGAGGTTCAATGAGCAGTTCTTC	CASSFGRFNEQFF	TRBD2	.	TRBJ2-1	TRBV7-2
TGTGCCAGCAGCTTCCGCGAGGCAGATACGCAGTATTTT	CASSFREADTQYF	.	.	TRBJ2-3	TRBV7-2
TGTGCCAGCAGCTTACTCAGGGACGAATCCTACGAGCAGTACTTC	CASSLLRDESYEQYF	.	.	TRBJ2-7	TRBV7-8
TGTGCCAGCAGCAAGAACACCGGGGAGCTGTTTTTT	CASSKNTGELFF	.	.	TRBJ2-2	TRBV7-2
TGTGCCATCAGTGAGTCGGAGGGCGAGGGCTACACCTTC	CAISESEGEGYTF	.	.	TRBJ1-2	TRBV10-3
TGTGCCAGCAGTGAAAATGAGCAGTTCTTC	CASSENEQFF	.	.	TRBJ2-1	TRBV2
TGTGCCAGCAGTAATACGACAGGGCCCTATGGCTACACCTTC	CASSNTTGPYGYTF	TRBD1	.	TRBJ1-2	TRBV7-9